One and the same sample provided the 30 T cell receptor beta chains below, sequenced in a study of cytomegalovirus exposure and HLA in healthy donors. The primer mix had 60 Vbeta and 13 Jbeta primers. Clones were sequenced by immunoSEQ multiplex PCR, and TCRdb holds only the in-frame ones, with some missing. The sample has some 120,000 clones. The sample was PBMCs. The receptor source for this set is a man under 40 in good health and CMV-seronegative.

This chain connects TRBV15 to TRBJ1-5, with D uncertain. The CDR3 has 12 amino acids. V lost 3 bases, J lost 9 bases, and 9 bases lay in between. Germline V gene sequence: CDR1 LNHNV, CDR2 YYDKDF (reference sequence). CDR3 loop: CATSRIPGPQHF. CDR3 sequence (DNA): TGTGCCACCAGCAGGATCCCCGGGCCCCAGCATTTT.

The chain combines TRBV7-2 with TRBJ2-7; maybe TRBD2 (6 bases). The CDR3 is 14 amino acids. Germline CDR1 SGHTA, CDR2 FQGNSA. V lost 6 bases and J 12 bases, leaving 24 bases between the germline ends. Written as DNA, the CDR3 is TGTGCCAGCAGATTTCTTTTACGGGACTCTAAGTCGTACTTC. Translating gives CASRFLLRDSKSYF.

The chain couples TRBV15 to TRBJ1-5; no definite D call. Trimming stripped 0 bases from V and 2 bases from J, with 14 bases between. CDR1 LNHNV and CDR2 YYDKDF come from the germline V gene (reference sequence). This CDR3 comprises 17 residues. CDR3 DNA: TGTGCCACCAGCAGAGATCGAGGGTCGGCTCGCAATCAGCCCCAGCATTTT. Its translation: CATSRDRGSARNQPQHF. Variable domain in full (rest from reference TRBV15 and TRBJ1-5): DAMVIQNPRYQVTQFGKPVTLSCSQTLNHNVMYWYQQKSSQAPKLLFHYYDKDFNNEADTPDNFQSRRPNTSFCFLDIRSPGLGDTAMYLCATSRDRGSARNQPQHFGDGTRLSIL.

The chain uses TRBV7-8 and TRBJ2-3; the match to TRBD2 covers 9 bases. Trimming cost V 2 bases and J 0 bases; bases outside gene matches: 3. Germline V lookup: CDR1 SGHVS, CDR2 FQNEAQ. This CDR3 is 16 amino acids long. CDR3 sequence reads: CASSLSLAGSTDTQYF. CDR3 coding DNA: TGTGCCAGCAGCTTAAGTCTAGCGGGGAGCACAGATACGCAGTATTTT.

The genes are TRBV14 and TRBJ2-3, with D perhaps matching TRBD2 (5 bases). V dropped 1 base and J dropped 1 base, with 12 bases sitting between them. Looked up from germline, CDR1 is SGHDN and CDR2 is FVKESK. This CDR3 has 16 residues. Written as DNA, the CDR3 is TGTGCCAGCAGCCAAGTAAAAGCGGCGGGCACAGATACGCAGTATTTT. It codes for CASSQVKAAGTDTQYF.

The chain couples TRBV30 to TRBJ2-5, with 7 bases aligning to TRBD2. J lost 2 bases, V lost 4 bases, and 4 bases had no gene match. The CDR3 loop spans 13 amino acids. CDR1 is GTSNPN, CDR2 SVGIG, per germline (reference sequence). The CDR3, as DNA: TGTGCCTGGAATAGCGGGCTTCAAGAGACCCAGTACTTC. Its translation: CAWNSGLQETQYF.

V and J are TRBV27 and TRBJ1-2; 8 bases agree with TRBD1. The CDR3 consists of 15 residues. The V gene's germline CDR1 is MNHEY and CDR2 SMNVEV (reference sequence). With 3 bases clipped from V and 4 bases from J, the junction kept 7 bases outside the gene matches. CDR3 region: CASSFRGQASYGYTF. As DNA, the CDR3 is TGTGCCAGCAGTTTCAGGGGACAGGCGAGCTATGGCTACACCTTC.

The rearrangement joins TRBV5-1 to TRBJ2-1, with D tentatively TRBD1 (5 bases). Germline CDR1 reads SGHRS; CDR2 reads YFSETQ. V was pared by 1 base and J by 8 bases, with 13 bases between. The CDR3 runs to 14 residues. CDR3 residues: CASSLLGAGDEQFF. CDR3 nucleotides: TGCGCCAGCAGCTTGTTAGGGGCTGGGGATGAGCAGTTCTTC.

For the CDR3, the DNA is TGTGCCAGCAGCTTTCGGTATCTTAATTCACCCCTCCACTTT. This translates into CASSFRYLNSPLHF. This sequence joins TRBV7-9 and TRBJ1-6; D uncertain. Germline-derived CDR1 and CDR2 are SEHNR and FQNEAQ (reference sequence). Trimming took off 3 bases at V and 6 bases at J, with 9 bases between the two ends. The CDR3 runs 14 residues.

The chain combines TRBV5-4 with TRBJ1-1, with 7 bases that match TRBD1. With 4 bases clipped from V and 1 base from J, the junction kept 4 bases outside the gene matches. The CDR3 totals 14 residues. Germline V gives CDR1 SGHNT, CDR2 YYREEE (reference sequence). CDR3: CASSVGTANTEAFF. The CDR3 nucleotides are TGTGCCAGCAGCGTAGGGACAGCGAACACTGAAGCTTTCTTT.

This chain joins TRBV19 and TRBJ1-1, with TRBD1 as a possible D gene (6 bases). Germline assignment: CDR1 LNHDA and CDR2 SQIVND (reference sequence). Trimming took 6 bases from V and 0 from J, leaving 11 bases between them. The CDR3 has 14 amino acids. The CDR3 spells CASSHREMNTEAFF. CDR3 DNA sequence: TGTGCCAGTAGCCACAGGGAGATGAACACTGAAGCTTTCTTT.

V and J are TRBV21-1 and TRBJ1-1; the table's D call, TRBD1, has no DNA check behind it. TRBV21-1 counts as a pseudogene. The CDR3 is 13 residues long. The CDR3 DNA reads TGTGCCAGCAGAGACAGGTCTTGCACTGAAGCTTTCTTT. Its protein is CASRDRSCTEAFF.

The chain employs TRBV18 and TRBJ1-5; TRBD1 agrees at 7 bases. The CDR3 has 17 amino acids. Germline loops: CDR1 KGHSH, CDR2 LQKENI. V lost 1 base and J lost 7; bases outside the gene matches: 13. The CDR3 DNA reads TGTGCCAGCTCACCACGCCGAAACAGGGACAGCGCCCAGCCCCAGCATTTT. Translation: CASSPRRNRDSAQPQHF.

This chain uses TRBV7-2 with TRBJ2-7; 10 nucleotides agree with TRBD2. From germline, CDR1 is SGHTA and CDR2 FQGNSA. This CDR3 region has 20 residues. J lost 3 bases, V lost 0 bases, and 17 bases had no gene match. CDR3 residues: CASSLATSGGAFGMHYEQYF. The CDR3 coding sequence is TGTGCCAGCAGCTTAGCTACCAGCGGGGGGGCCTTCGGGATGCACTACGAGCAGTACTTC.

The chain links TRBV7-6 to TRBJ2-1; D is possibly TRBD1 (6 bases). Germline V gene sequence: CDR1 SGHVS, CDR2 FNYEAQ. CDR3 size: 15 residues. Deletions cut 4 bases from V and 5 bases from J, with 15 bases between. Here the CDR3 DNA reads TGTGCCAGCAGCTCCCGGACAGCACTTGACAATGAGCAGTTCTTC. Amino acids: CASSSRTALDNEQFF. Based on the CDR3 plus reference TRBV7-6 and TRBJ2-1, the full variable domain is GAGVSQSPRYKVTKRGQDVALRCDPISGHVSLYWYRQALGQGPEFLTYFNYEAQQDKSGLPNDRFSAERPEGSISTLTIQRTEQRDSAMYRCASSSRTALDNEQFFGPGTRLTVL.

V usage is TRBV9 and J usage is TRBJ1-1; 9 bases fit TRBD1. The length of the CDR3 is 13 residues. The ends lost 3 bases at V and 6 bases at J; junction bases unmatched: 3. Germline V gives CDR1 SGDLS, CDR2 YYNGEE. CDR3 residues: CASSAGQGAEAFF. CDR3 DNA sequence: TGTGCCAGCAGCGCGGGACAGGGCGCTGAAGCTTTCTTT.

DNA for the CDR3: TGTGCCAGCAGGGTCTACGGAGGGATCAATAACTATGGCTACACCTTC. It specifies CASRVYGGINNYGYTF. The rearrangement joins TRBV6-6 to TRBJ1-2; D unclear. V gave up 6 bases and J gave up 1 base, with 18 bases separating them. This CDR3 is built from 16 residues. Germline V gene data show CDR1 as MNHNY and CDR2 as SVGAGI (reference sequence).

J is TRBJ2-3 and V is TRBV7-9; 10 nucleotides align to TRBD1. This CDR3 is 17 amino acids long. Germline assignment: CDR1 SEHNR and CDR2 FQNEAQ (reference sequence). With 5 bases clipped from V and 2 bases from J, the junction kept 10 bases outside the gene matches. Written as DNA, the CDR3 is TGTGCCAGCAGCCCTACTTTACGACAGGGGGCCACAGATACGCAGTATTTT. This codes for CASSPTLRQGATDTQYF.

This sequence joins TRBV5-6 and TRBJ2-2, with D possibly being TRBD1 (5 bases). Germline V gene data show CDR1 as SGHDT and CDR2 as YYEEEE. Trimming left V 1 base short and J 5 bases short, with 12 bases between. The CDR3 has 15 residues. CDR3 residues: CASSLRRERTGELFF. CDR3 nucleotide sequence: TGTGCCAGCAGCTTGCGCAGGGAAAGGACCGGGGAGCTGTTTTTT.

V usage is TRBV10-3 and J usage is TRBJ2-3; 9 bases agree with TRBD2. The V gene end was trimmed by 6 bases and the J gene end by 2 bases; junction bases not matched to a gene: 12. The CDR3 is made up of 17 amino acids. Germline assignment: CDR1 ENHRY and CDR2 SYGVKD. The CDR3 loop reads CAIRGKRGAGPTDTQYF. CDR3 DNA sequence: TGTGCCATCAGGGGGAAGCGGGGGGCTGGTCCCACAGATACGCAGTATTTT.

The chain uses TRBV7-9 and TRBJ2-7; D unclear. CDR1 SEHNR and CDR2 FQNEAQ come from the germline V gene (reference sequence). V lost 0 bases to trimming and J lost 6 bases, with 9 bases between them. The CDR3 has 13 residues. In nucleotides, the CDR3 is TGTGCCAGCAGCTTAGCCCCTGTTCCCGAGCAGTACTTC. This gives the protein CASSLAPVPEQYF.

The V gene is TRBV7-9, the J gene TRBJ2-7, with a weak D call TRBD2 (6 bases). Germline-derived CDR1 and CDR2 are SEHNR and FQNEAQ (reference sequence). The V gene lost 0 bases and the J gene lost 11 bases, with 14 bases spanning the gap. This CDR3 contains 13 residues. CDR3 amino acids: CASSLAEGQNEYF. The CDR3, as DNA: TGTGCCAGCAGCTTAGCGGAGGGCCAAAATGAGTACTTC.

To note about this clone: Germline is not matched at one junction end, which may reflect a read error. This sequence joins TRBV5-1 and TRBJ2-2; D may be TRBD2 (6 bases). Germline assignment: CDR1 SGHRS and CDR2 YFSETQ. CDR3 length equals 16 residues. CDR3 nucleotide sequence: TGCGCCAGCAGCTTCCCTGCGGGGTCTAGGACCGAGGAGCTGTTTTTT. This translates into CASSFPAGSRTEELFF.

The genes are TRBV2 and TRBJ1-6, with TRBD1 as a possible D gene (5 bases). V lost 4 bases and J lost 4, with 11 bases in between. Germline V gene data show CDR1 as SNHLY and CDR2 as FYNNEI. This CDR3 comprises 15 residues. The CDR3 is CASSVESGYNSPLHF. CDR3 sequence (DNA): TGTGCCAGCAGTGTTGAGTCAGGGTATAATTCACCCCTCCACTTT.

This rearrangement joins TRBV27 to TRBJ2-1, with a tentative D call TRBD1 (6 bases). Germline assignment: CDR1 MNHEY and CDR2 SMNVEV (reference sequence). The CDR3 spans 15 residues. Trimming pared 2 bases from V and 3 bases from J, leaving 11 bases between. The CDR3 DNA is TGTGCCAGCAGTTTAATGAGGACAGACTACAATGAGCAGTTCTTC. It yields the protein CASSLMRTDYNEQFF.

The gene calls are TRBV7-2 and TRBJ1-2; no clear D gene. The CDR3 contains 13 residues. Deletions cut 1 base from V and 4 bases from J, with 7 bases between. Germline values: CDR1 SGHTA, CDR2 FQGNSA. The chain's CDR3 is CASSLGSTYGYTF. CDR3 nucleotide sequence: TGTGCCAGCAGCTTAGGGAGTACCTATGGCTACACCTTC.

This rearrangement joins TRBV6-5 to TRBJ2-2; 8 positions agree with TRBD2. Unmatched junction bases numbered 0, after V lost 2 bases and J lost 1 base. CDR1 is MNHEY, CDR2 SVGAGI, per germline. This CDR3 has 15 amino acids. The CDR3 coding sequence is TGTGCCAGCAGTTACGCGGGGGGGAACACCGGGGAGCTGTTTTTT. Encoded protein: CASSYAGGNTGELFF.

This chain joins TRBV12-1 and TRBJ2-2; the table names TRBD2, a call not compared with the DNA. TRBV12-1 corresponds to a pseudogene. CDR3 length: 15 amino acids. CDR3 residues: CASSFLGLTTGELFF. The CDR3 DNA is TGTGCCAGCAGCTTCTTGGGACTAACAACCGGGGAGCTGTTTTTT.

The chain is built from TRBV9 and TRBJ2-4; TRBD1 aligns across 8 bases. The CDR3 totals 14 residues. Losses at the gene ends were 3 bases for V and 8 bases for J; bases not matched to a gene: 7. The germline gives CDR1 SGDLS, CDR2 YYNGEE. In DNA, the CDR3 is TGTGCCAGCAGCGAGCGCGCACAGGGGGACATTCAGTACTTC. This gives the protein CASSERAQGDIQYF. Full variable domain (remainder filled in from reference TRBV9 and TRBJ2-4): DSGVTQTPKHLITATGQRVTLRCSPRSGDLSVYWYQQSLDQGLQFLIQYYNGEERAKGNILERFSAQQFPDLHSELNLSSLELGDSALYFCASSERAQGDIQYFGAGTRLSVL.

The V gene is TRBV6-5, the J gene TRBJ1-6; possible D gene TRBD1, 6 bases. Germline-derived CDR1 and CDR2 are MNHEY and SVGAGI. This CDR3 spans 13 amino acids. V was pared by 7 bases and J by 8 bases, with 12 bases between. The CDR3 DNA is TGTGCCAGCAACCTAGGGGGGGATTCACCCCTCCACTTT. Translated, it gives CASNLGGDSPLHF.